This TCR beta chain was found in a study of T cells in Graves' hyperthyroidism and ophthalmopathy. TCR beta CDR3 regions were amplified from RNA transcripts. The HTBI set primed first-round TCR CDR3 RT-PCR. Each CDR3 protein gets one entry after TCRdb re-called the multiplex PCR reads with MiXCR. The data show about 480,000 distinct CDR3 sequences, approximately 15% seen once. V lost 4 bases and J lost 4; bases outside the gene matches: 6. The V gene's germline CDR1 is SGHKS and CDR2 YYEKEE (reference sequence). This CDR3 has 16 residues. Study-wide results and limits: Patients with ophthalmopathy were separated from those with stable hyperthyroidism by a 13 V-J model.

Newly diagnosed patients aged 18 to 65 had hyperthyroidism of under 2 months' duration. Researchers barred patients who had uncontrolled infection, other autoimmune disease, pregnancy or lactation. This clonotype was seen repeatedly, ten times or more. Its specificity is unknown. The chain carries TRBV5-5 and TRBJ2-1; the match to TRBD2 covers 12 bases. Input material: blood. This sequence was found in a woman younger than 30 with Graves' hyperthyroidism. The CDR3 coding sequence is TGTGCCAGCAGCAAAATCGGGACTAGCGGGTACAATGAGCAGTTCTTC. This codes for CASSKIGTSGYNEQFF.